The sequence of this TCR beta chain was determined in a study of cytomegalovirus exposure and HLA in healthy donors. The wider study: Earlier, about 180 million T cells were analyzed, and more than 100 million unique TCR beta sequences were found among them. Study-wide results and caveats: The study assumed roughly uniform donor sequencing depth for presence/absence analyses. TCR beta chains associated with HLA were, in a later analysis, more clonally expanded than equally common others. As confirmed in vitro, a few CMV-associated chains were specific for CMV antigens.

This clone was observed a few times. What it recognizes is unknown. In germline, CDR1 is LNHDA, CDR2 SQIVND (reference sequence). J lost 4 bases, V lost 4 bases, and 4 bases had no gene match. The CDR3 runs to 16 residues. A multiplex PCR was run with 60 Vbeta primers and 13 Jbeta primers. The data were produced by immunoSEQ multiplex PCR, yet TCRdb's version contains in-frame clones alone and is incomplete. The table includes some 85,000 clones, around 77% detected once. The chain recombines TRBV19 with TRBJ2-2, with 12 nucleotides matching TRBD2. This sequence originates from a man aged 25-40 years in good health and CMV-seronegative. Sequences were obtained from PBMCs. The DNA for the CDR3 is TGTGCCAGTAGTACCGGACTAGCGGGGATCACCGGGGAGCTGTTTTTT. It specifies CASSTGLAGITGELFF.